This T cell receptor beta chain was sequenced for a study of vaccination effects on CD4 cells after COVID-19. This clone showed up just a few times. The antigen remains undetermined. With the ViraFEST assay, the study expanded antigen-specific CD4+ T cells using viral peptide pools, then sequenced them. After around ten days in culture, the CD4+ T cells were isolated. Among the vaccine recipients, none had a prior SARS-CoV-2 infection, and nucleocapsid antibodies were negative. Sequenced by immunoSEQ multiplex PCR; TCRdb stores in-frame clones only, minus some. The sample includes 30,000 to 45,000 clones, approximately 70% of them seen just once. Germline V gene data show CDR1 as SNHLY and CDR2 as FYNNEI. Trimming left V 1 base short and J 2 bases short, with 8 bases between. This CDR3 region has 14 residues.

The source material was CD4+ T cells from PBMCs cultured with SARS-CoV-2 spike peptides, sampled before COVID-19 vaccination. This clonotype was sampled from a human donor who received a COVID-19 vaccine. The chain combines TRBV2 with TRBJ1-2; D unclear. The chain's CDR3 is CASSEGVMNYGYTF. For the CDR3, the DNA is TGTGCCAGCAGTGAAGGGGTAATGAACTATGGCTACACCTTC.